This T cell receptor beta chain was sequenced during a study of T cell changes during pregnancy in multiple sclerosis. This clone has just a few counts. CDR1 and CDR2 from the germline V gene are LNHDA and SQIVND (reference sequence). CDR3 size: 13 residues. V was clipped by 2 bases and J by 6 bases, with 10 bases between them. Clones were read by immunoSEQ multiplex PCR, and TCRdb kept only the in-frame ones, dropping some. Here the sample spans 70,000 to 80,000 clones, 90% to 95% being singletons. The source material was peripheral blood, sampled in the first trimester of pregnancy. This receptor was identified in a female donor with multiple sclerosis, enrolled in a pregnancy study. The V and J genes are TRBV19 and TRBJ1-1; D not resolved. DNA for the CDR3: TGTGCCAGTAGTATAAAGAGAGGTTCTGAAGCTTTCTTT. It encodes CASSIKRGSEAFF.